This entry features one T cell receptor beta chain sequence. Its antigen is currently unknown. A single record per CDR3 protein comes from TCRdb applying MiXCR to the reads. Among about 900,000 distinct CDR3 sequences listed, less than 40% were seen once. The entry originates in a study of T cell repertoires in cytomegalovirus infection. The germline gives CDR1 MNHEY, CDR2 SMNVEV (reference sequence). The CDR3 has 14 residues. V lost 5 bases, J lost 7 bases, and 17 bases lay in between. The receptor was derived from a human donor in good health (CMV status not recorded). Some clones in this sample may be carry-over from other donors' samples. The chain links TRBV27 to TRBJ1-1; TRBD1 is a possible D gene (5 bases). Sequencing was performed on cultured CD8+ T cells from PBMCs, taken from culture after CMV antigen stimulation. The CDR3 reads CASSPNRVQGEAFF. CDR3 coding DNA: TGTGCCAGCAGTCCGAATAGGGTTCAGGGTGAAGCTTTCTTT.